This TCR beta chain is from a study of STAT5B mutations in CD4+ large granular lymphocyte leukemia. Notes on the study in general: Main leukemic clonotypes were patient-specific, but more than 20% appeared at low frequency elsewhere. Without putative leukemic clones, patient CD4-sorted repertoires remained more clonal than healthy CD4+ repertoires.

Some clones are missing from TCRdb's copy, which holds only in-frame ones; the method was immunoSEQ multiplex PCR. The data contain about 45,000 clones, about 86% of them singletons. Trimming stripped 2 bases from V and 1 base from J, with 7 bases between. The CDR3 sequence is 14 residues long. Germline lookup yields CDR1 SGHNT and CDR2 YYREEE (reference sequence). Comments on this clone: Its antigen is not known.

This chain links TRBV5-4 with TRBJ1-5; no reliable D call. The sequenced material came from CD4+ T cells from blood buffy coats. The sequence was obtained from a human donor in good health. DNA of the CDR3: TGTGCCAGCAGCTTTGGAGGGAGCAATCAGCCCCAGCATTTT. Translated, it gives CASSFGGSNQPQHF.